This paragraph covers one TCR beta chain sequence. This sample was taken from a study of identical twins. Through template switching, a universal primer site was introduced, and the cDNA contained unique molecular identifiers. TCRdb fed the 5' RACE reads into MiXCR, producing one record per CDR3 protein. Of 1.5 million to 2 million distinct CDR3 sequences listed, under 35% are singletons. Per germline, CDR1 SGHRS and CDR2 YFSETQ. The CDR3 is 14 amino acids. The TCR was taken from a newborn girl in good health. The chain uses TRBV5-1 and TRBJ2-7, with D unresolved. TRBJ2-5 matches the DNA end more closely, so the J call is doubtful. The sample comprised cord blood. Here the CDR3 DNA reads TGCGCCAGCAGCTCCCTCCAGCAGAAGGAGACCCAGTACTTC. The encoded protein is CASSSLQQKETQYF.